This T cell receptor beta chain was obtained from a study of blood T cells in healthy people across ages (dated by TCRdb to between 2015 and 2016). With regard to the full study: In model experiments, template switching captured about one uniquely barcoded TCR beta cDNA molecule for every two T cells. To avoid experimental bias, donors of different ages were distributed randomly across sequencing lanes. The donors were divided into four age groups: young (average around 15 years), middle-aged (around 37), aged (about 60) and long-lived (roughly 82). To track age-related changes in TCR beta repertoire diversity, the study relied on deep sequencing normalized with unique cDNA molecular identifiers. For two donors (one aged 18 to 29 and one aged 80 or older), the study analyzed two additional independent replicas of 1 million unique cDNA reads from the same blood draw.

Beyond this particular receptor, the publication reports: Observed TCR beta diversity correlated strongly with the percentage of naive T cells measured by flow cytometry. Compared with the aged group, the long-lived group had more naive CD4+ T cells, fewer expanded clones and increased TCR diversity, a pattern suggesting age selection. As age increased, observed TCR beta diversity per million T cells dropped in a roughly linear way, and a significant reduction was already evident by age around 41. Total diversity estimates from one million sequenced T cells were considered lower bounds and underestimates. The CMV infection status of donors was not known, potentially confounding age-related changes in expanded clonotypes. Bulk unsorted PBMC profiling prevented conclusive comparison of naive and antigen-experienced compartments.

CDR3 length: 15 amino acids, cysteine to phenylalanine. The retained sequence is limited to the CDR3, 45 bases, with the frame set at the first base. CDR1 SGHRS and CDR2 YFSETQ were looked up in the germline V gene. Library creation used 5' RACE. The listed sequencing device is Illumina HiSeq 2500. The second PCR ran for roughly 7 to 12 cycles and used a J-beta primer mix along with a sample-barcoded 5' primer. A unique molecular identifier was introduced onto each TCR beta cDNA molecule by a template-switch 5' adaptor carrying 12 random nucleotides. Each sample yielded at least 2.5 million CDR3-containing paired-end reads. First-strand cDNA was synthesized from all RNA with the Mint cDNA synthesis kit, primed by a TRBC-specific oligonucleotide. Following uracil-DNA glycosylase treatment, a first 18-cycle PCR with universal primers M1SS and BC2_uni_R was performed on all cDNA. Per the authors' processing: Normalization of each sample was performed by random selection of 1 million high-quality reads, each carrying a distinct molecular identifier. Instead of being binned into consensus sequences, reads with shared molecular identifiers were discarded. MiTCR, run with a Q25 quality threshold and the strictest error-elimination algorithm, handled CDR3 identification, clonotype clustering and error correction. A nonparametric unseen species model using Euler transformation provided a lower-bound estimate of total TCR beta diversity. TCRdb trimmed public reads at Q25 via fastp, called clones via MiXCR and kept in-frame beta chains. All rows with the same CDR3 protein become a single entry with the most common DNA and genes. The V and J calls come from TCRdb's annotation, not from the publication. Recorded for this sample are around 620,000 distinct CDR3 sequences; 27% of them occurred a single time. Of the sample, roughly 20% is held by the ten largest clones.

As to this clonotype: Which antigen it targets is not known. Nothing much larger sits one base from this clone, and base qualities are not available.

The donors were roughly 40 Caucasian individuals from Russia, aged 6 to 90 years, who were systemically healthy. Ten milliliters of peripheral blood were drawn from each donor into EDTA-treated Vacutainer tubes. Ficoll-Paque density-gradient centrifugation was used to isolate PBMCs, with at least 6.5 million per sample. Trizol reagent was used to extract total RNA from the PBMCs, yielding at least 6 micrograms per sample. Naive CD45RAhigh/CD27high T cell percentages were measured by flow cytometry on a PBMC aliquot from every donor. The chain is made from TRBV5-1 and TRBJ2-5; 10 central bases correspond to TRBD1. The closer fit of TRBJ2-7 to the DNA end suggests the J call may be wrong. The sequenced sample consisted of blood. The clonotype originates from a woman aged 70 to 79 in good health. The DNA sequence is as follows: TGCGCCAGCAGATCACCGGGACAGGGGAAATACGAGCAGTACTTC. The translation is CASRSPGQGKYEQYF.